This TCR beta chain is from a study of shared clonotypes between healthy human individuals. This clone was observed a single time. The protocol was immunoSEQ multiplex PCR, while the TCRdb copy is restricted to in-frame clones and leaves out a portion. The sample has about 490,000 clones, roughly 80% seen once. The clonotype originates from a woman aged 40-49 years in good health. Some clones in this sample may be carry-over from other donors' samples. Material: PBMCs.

CDR3 DNA: TGTGCCTGGACCTGGGGCTACGAGCAGTACTTC. It codes for CAWTWGYEQYF. This chain links TRBV30 with TRBJ2-7, with D uncertain. Trimming removed 4 bases from V and 3 bases from J, with 7 bases in between. The CDR3 sequence is 11 residues long. Germline V lookup: CDR1 GTSNPN, CDR2 SVGIG (reference sequence).